The entry that follows covers one TCR beta chain sequence. The antigen remains undetermined. This CDR3 contains 14 residues. Germline CDR1 and CDR2: GTSNPN and SVGIG (reference sequence). V was clipped by 5 bases and J by 8 bases; unmatched bases: 9. Isolated RNA was reverse transcribed in full, so expressed TCRB transcripts were sequenced. Generated by immunoSEQ multiplex PCR, the TCRdb table keeps only in-frame clones and is missing some. The sample contains more than 300,000 clones, roughly 13% of which appear only once. The sample originates from a study of beta chain features in type 1 diabetes. Whole-study findings and limits: HLA effects on TCRB rearrangement stayed unresolved here. High-TCR-expressing cells could be over-represented by cDNA sequencing. Researchers report that Type 1 diabetes patients had moderately but significantly shorter TCRB CDR3s across all four CD4+ subsets.

The chain has TRBV30 and TRBJ2-4, with 10 nucleotides matching TRBD1. This receptor was identified in a young woman with type 1 diabetes. The material sequenced was naive CD4+ T cells from blood. The CDR3 loop is CAWSDRGPLDIQYF. As DNA, the CDR3 is TGTGCCTGGTCCGACAGGGGGCCGTTGGACATTCAGTACTTC.